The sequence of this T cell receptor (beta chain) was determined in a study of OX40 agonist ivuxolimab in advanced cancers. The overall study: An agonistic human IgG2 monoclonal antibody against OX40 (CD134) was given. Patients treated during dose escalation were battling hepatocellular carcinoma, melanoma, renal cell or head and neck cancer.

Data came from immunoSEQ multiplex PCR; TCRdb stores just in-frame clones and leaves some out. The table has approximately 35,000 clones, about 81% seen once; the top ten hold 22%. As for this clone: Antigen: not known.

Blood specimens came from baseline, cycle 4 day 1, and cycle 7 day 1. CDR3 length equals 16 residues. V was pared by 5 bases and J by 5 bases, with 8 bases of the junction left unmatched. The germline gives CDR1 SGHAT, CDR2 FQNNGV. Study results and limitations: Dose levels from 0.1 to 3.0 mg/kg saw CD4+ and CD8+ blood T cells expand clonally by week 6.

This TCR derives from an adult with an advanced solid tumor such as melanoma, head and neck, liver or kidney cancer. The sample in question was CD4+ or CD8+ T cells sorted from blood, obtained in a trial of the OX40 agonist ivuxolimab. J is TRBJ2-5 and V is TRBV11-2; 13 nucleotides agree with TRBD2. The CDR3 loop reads CASSPGTSGILETQYF. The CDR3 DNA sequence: TGTGCCAGCAGCCCCGGGACTAGCGGGATTCTGGAGACCCAGTACTTC. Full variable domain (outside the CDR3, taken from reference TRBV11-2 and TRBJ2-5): EAGVAQSPRYKIIEKRQSVAFWCNPISGHATLYWYQQILGQGPKLLIQFQNNGVVDDSQLPKDRFSAERLKGVDSTLKIQPAKLEDSAVYLCASSPGTSGILETQYFGPGTRLLVL.